One sample yielded the 18 T cell receptor beta chains listed below, sequenced in a study of T cell responses to AZD1222 COVID-19 vaccine. Measured with immunoSEQ multiplex PCR; TCRdb has only the in-frame clones, and not every one. This sample carries more than 80,000 clones, 80% to 90% of them seen once, and the ten largest clones take 3.4%. The input for sequencing was peripheral blood, taken 28 days after the second AZD1222 dose. All receptors come from an adult who received the AZD1222 COVID-19 vaccine.

This chain links TRBV7-8 with TRBJ1-3; no reliable D call. The V gene's germline CDR1 is SGHVS and CDR2 FQNEAQ. The CDR3 has 17 residues. V lost 3 bases, J lost 0 bases, and 15 bases lay in between. CDR3 nucleotides: TGTGCCAGCAGCTTGCCCCTTACACCGTCCTCTGGAAACACCATATATTTT. It codes for CASSLPLTPSSGNTIYF.

V and J are TRBV6-5 and TRBJ2-5; 11 bases map to TRBD2. J gave up 5 bases and V 6 bases, and 8 bases lay outside the gene matches. The CDR3 loop spans 15 amino acids. CDR1 and CDR2 from the germline V gene are MNHEY and SVGAGI. CDR3 in DNA: TGTGCCAGCAGCCGTAGCGGGGGGGCCTCGGAGACCCAGTACTTC. Its protein product is CASSRSGGASETQYF.

The V and J genes are TRBV6-4 and TRBJ1-2; 8 bases are shared with TRBD1. V trimming: 3 bases; J trimming: 8 bases; junction bases outside the gene matches: 2. CDR1 and CDR2 from the germline V gene are MRHNA and SNTAGT. The CDR3 has 12 residues. The CDR3 sequence: CASSETGGGYTF. The CDR3 DNA reads as TGTGCCAGCAGTGAAACAGGGGGAGGCTACACCTTC.

The chain joins TRBV18 to TRBJ1-2, with TRBD1 matching 8 bases. The germline V gene has CDR1 KGHSH and CDR2 LQKENI. The V and J ends lost 3 bases and 7 bases, in that order; junction bases with no gene match: 7. This CDR3 is built from 14 residues. The CDR3, as DNA: TGTGCCAGCTCACCCGACAGGGGAGAGGTTGGCTACACCTTC. It codes for CASSPDRGEVGYTF.

This clone has a handful of counts. The rearrangement uses TRBV19 and TRBJ2-3, with 8 bases that match TRBD2. The trim removed 7 bases at V and 8 bases at J, leaving 8 bases unmatched. The CDR3 is 13 amino acids. In germline, CDR1 is LNHDA, CDR2 SQIVND (reference sequence). For the CDR3, the DNA is TGTGCCAGTATGTACGGGGGGGCGAGTACGCAGTATTTT. This codes for CASMYGGASTQYF.

The chain has TRBV18 and TRBJ2-7; tentatively, D is TRBD1 (6 bases). CDR1 and CDR2 (germline): KGHSH, LQKENI. The CDR3 consists of 17 residues. V shed 3 bases and J shed 4 bases, with 22 bases lying between them. The CDR3 here is CASSPHPIQGYKYEQYF. In nucleotides, the CDR3 is TGTGCCAGCTCACCGCATCCCATTCAGGGGTACAAGTACGAGCAGTACTTC.

The chain is built from TRBV6-5 and TRBJ1-2; no firm D call. Between the trimmed V and J ends, which lost 2 bases and 8 bases, there was a span of 12 bases. Per germline, CDR1 MNHEY and CDR2 SVGAGI. This CDR3 is built from 13 residues. CDR3 sequence: CASSYITRGGYTF. The CDR3 coding sequence is TGTGCCAGCAGTTACATTACCCGAGGCGGCTACACCTTC.

Only a few counts were recorded for this clone. This chain connects TRBV29-1 to TRBJ2-2; no clear D gene. Germline CDR1 reads SQVTM; CDR2 reads ANQGSEA. Trimming left V 2 bases short and J 1 base short, with 2 bases between. The CDR3 consists of 12 residues. As DNA, the CDR3 is TGCAGCGTTGAACAGAACACCGGGGAGCTGTTTTTT. Protein sequence: CSVEQNTGELFF.

The V and J genes are TRBV20-1 and TRBJ1-5; D is perhaps TRBD1 (6 bases). V was shortened by 3 bases and J by 0 bases, with 18 bases between the two germline ends. The CDR3 has 17 amino acids. Germline lookup yields CDR1 DFQATT and CDR2 SNEGSKA (reference sequence). This chain's CDR3 is CSASDNRDSLSNQPQHF. CDR3 nucleotides: TGCAGTGCTAGTGATAACAGGGATTCACTTAGCAATCAGCCCCAGCATTTT.

J is TRBJ1-1 and V is TRBV20-1; possible D gene TRBD1, 5 bases. V dropped 7 bases and J dropped 7 bases, with 13 bases sitting between them. The CDR3 is 11 residues long. Germline CDR1 reads DFQATT; CDR2 reads SNEGSKA (reference sequence). In nucleotides, the CDR3 is TGCAGTGAAGGGGATTTCAGTGAAGCTTTCTTT. It encodes CSEGDFSEAFF.

The V call is TRBV19, the J call TRBJ2-7; 9 bases are shared with TRBD2. CDR1 is LNHDA and CDR2 is SQIVND in the germline V gene (reference sequence). CDR3 length: 11 residues. V trimming: 11 bases; J trimming: 6 bases; junction bases outside the gene matches: 5. The CDR3, as DNA: TGTGCCGCCGCGACTAGCGGCGAGCAGTACTTC. Protein: CAAATSGEQYF. The full variable domain, its missing parts supplied by reference TRBV19 and TRBJ2-7, is DGGITQSPKYLFRKEGQNVTLSCEQNLNHDAMYWYRQDPGQGLRLIYYSQIVNDFQKGDIAEGYSVSREKKESFPLTVTSAQKNPTAFYLCAAATSGEQYFGPGTRLTVT.

This clone has only a few counts. V is TRBV7-2 and J is TRBJ2-5; 12 bases line up with TRBD2. Germline V gives CDR1 SGHTA, CDR2 FQGNSA. This CDR3 is 16 amino acids long. The V gene end was trimmed by 0 bases and the J gene end by 2 bases; junction bases not matched to a gene: 1. CDR3 DNA sequence: TGTGCCAGCAGCTTAGCACTAGCGGGAGGACAAGAGACCCAGTACTTC. Translated, it gives CASSLALAGGQETQYF.

The chain uses TRBV28 and TRBJ1-2; 8 positions match TRBD1. The J segment lost 4 bases and the V segment lost 4 bases, leaving 11 bases of the junction unmatched. Per germline, CDR1 MDHEN and CDR2 SYDVKM. This CDR3 comprises 16 residues. The CDR3 is CASSSGSRGRGYGYTF. In nucleotides, the CDR3 is TGTGCCAGCAGTTCCGGTTCCAGGGGGCGCGGCTATGGCTACACCTTC.

The V call is TRBV29-1, the J call TRBJ1-1; 7 bases are shared with TRBD1. Germline CDR1 is SQVTM and CDR2 is ANQGSEA. CDR3 length equals 13 residues. V lost 4 bases and J lost 11; bases outside the gene matches: 13. Here the CDR3 reads CSVAETGTVMAFF. In DNA, the CDR3 is TGCAGCGTTGCTGAGACAGGGACAGTGATGGCTTTCTTT.

The V call is TRBV19, the J call TRBJ2-7, with TRBD2 as a possible D gene (6 bases). The CDR3 loop spans 12 amino acids. The germline V and J ends were trimmed by 5 bases and 1 base, with 6 bases remaining between them. Germline V CDR1 and CDR2: LNHDA, SQIVND (reference sequence). The CDR3 reads CASSRGSYEQYF. CDR3 nucleotide sequence: TGTGCCAGTAGTCGGGGGTCCTACGAGCAGTACTTC.

The chain is built from TRBV7-8 and TRBJ1-1; D remains ambiguous. Germline V gene data show CDR1 as SGHVS and CDR2 as FQNEAQ. The CDR3 is 14 amino acids. Trimming removed 5 bases at V and 0 bases at J, with 10 bases between. The CDR3 coding sequence is TGTGCCAGCAGCATTATAGCCCTGAACACTGAAGCTTTCTTT. Its protein is CASSIIALNTEAFF.

CDR3 sequence reads: CASSPEGDTQYF. In DNA form, the CDR3 reads TGTGCCAGCTCGCCGGAGGGAGATACGCAGTATTTT. This sequence joins TRBV18 and TRBJ2-3; a weak D match, TRBD2 (6 bases). Germline V gene sequence: CDR1 KGHSH, CDR2 LQKENI. The V gene lost 6 bases and the J gene lost 5 bases, with 9 bases spanning the gap. This CDR3 is built from 12 residues.

V is TRBV15 and J is TRBJ1-1; D unresolved. V was cut by 3 bases and J by 0 bases, with 2 bases left in between. CDR3 length: 12 residues. CDR1 is LNHNV, CDR2 YYDKDF, per germline (reference sequence). This CDR3 reads CATSRVNTEAFF. CDR3 in DNA: TGTGCCACCAGCAGGGTGAACACTGAAGCTTTCTTT.